Listed below are T cell receptor beta chains from one sample, sequenced in a study of regulatory T cells in long-lasting Graves disease. TCRdb re-called the multiplex PCR reads with MiXCR, one entry per CDR3 protein. The table shows a few hundred thousand distinct CDR3 sequences, with approximately 15% occurring only once. The same data also went into a second study, on T cells in Graves' hyperthyroidism and ophthalmopathy.

The sample was peripheral blood mononuclear cells (PBMCs), taken at new diagnosis, from a patient treated with antithyroid drugs. These receptors were collected from a man aged 40-49 years with Graves disease. Each CDR3 is given with its conserved first and last residue. D genes are given only for firm matches. Size is omitted from some rows. Given values are once, few, many or a class for expanded clones.

CDR3 length | D gene | J gene | V gene | clone size | CDR3 protein | CDR3 DNA
15 | TRBD1 | TRBJ1-2 | TRBV12-3/TRBV12-4 | many | CASSSIDGQGYGYTF | TGTGCCAGCAGTTCCATCGACGGACAGGGGTATGGCTACACCTTC
14 | TRBD1 | TRBJ1-5 | TRBV7-2 | many | CASSLDPGGKPQHF | TGTGCCAGCAGCTTAGACCCAGGGGGAAAGCCCCAGCATTTT
15 | TRBD2 | TRBJ2-1 | TRBV11-2 | NA | CASSPIAGGSDEQFF | TGTGCCAGCAGCCCTATAGCGGGGGGTAGCGATGAGCAGTTCTTC
13 | TRBD1 | TRBJ2-7 | TRBV6-1 | many | CASRDRVSYEQYF | TGTGCCAGCAGGGACAGGGTTTCCTACGAGCAGTACTTC
16 | TRBD2 | TRBJ2-2 | TRBV10-3 | NA | CAISELAGGRTGELFF | TGTGCCATCAGCGAACTAGCGGGGGGACGGACCGGGGAGCTGTTTTTT
14 | TRBD1 | TRBJ1-2 | TRBV7-2 | many | CASSPSPGQGTYGF | TGTGCCAGCAGCCCCTCACCGGGACAGGGGACTTACGGCTTC
15 | TRBD1 | TRBJ1-5 | TRBV2 | few | CASKPRRAQGEPQHF | TGTGCCAGCAAACCCCGCAGGGCGCAGGGGGAGCCCCAGCATTTT
14 | NA | TRBJ2-1 | TRBV19 | many | CASSPLRANNEQFF | TGTGCCAGTAGCCCCCTGCGGGCCAACAATGAGCAGTTCTTC
13 | TRBD1 | TRBJ2-3 | TRBV5-5 | NA | CASSSDRSYTQYF | TGTGCCAGCAGCTCGGACAGGTCCTATACGCAGTATTTT
16 | TRBD2 | TRBJ2-3 | TRBV18 | many | CASSPSSSGGSDTQYF | TGTGCCAGCTCACCATCTTCTAGCGGGGGGTCAGATACGCAGTATTTT
14 | TRBD2 | TRBJ2-7 | TRBV7-3 | many | CASSLMRGNGEQYF | TGTGCCAGCAGCCTAATGCGGGGGAACGGCGAGCAGTACTTC
15 | NA | TRBJ1-1 | TRBV28 | NA | CASKHNRDRRTEAFF | TGTGCCAGCAAGCATAACCGAGACAGGAGGACTGAAGCTTTCTTT
14 | NA | TRBJ2-3 | TRBV5-1 | many | CASSLERVTDTQYF | TGCGCCAGCAGCTTGGAGAGGGTTACAGATACGCAGTATTTT
12 | NA | TRBJ2-3 | TRBV6-2/TRBV6-3 | NA | CASSYTLGTWYF | TGTGCCAGCAGCTACACCTTGGGGACATGGTATTTT
16 | NA | TRBJ2-7 | TRBV5-1 | many | CASSLQWGGTDYEQYF | TGCGCCAGCAGCCTGCAGTGGGGGGGGACAGACTACGAGCAGTACTTC
14 | NA | TRBJ1-5 | TRBV27 | NA | CASAKGWGNQPQHF | TGTGCCAGCGCTAAAGGGTGGGGAAATCAGCCCCAGCATTTT
17 | TRBD1 | TRBJ2-3 | TRBV9 | many | CASSTPWAGGFADTQYF | TGTGCCAGCAGCACCCCTTGGGCAGGGGGTTTCGCAGATACGCAGTATTTT
10 | NA | TRBJ2-5 | TRBV2 | many | CAGGEETQYF | TGTGCCGGAGGGGAAGAGACCCAGTACTTC
14 | NA | TRBJ1-2 | TRBV5-5 | NA | CASSLMKANYGYTF | TGTGCCAGCAGCTTGATGAAAGCTAACTATGGCTACACCTTC
15 | TRBD1 | TRBJ1-3 | TRBV6-5 | many | CASSYATGFANTIYF | TGTGCCAGCAGTTACGCGACAGGGTTTGCAAACACCATATATTTT
17 | TRBD2 | TRBJ2-1 | TRBV12-3/TRBV12-4 | NA | CASSFYIAGGPYNEQFF | TGTGCCAGCAGTTTCTACATAGCGGGAGGCCCCTACAATGAGCAGTTCTTC
11 | NA | TRBJ1-1 | TRBV9 | many | CASSPPREAFF | TGTGCCAGCAGCCCCCCGCGGGAAGCTTTCTTT
16 | TRBD1 | TRBJ2-2 | TRBV7-2 | NA | CASSPRTGGNTGELFF | TGTGCCAGCAGCCCACGGACAGGGGGAAACACCGGGGAGCTGTTTTTT
13 | NA | TRBJ2-7 | TRBV30 | NA | CAWSWDVAYEQYF | TGTGCCTGGAGCTGGGACGTCGCCTACGAGCAGTACTTC
15 | TRBD1 | TRBJ2-5 | TRBV9 | many | CASSVQGTAQETQYF | TGTGCCAGCAGCGTCCAGGGGACAGCCCAAGAGACCCAGTACTTC
14 | NA | TRBJ1-5 | TRBV20-1 | NA | CSHTRGTDNQPQHF | TGCAGCCACACGAGGGGGACGGACAATCAGCCCCAGCATTTT
12 | NA | TRBJ2-1 | TRBV20-1 | many | CSARSGYNEQFF | TGCAGTGCTAGAAGTGGTTACAATGAGCAGTTCTTC
14 | TRBD2 | TRBJ2-7 | TRBV6-2/TRBV6-3 | many | CASREAGGPYEQYF | TGTGCCAGCAGGGAAGCGGGGGGTCCCTACGAGCAGTACTTC
13 | NA | TRBJ1-5 | TRBV27 | few | CASSFASGGAQHF | TGTGCCAGCAGTTTCGCCTCCGGGGGGGCTCAGCATTTT
17 | NA | TRBJ2-2 | TRBV7-3 | many | CASSLESVAANTGELFF | TGTGCCAGCAGCTTAGAGTCCGTAGCAGCGAACACCGGGGAGCTGTTTTTT
14 | NA | TRBJ2-3 | TRBV18 | many | CASSPRTRTDTQYF | TGTGCCAGCTCACCAAGGACTCGCACAGATACGCAGTATTTT
13 | NA | TRBJ1-1 | TRBV6-5 | many | CASSYPGDTEAFF | TGTGCCAGCAGTTACCCTGGGGACACCGAAGCTTTCTTT
12 | NA | TRBJ2-2 | TRBV12-3/TRBV12-4 | many | CASTLRAGELFF | TGTGCCAGCACCCTGAGGGCCGGGGAGCTGTTTTTT
17 | NA | TRBJ2-5 | TRBV9 | many | CASSVALAIDLEETQYF | TGTGCCAGCAGCGTAGCTTTGGCCATTGATCTTGAAGAGACCCAGTACTTC
13 | NA | TRBJ2-7 | TRBV28 | many | CASSLPQGLEQYF | TGTGCCAGCAGTTTACCTCAGGGACTTGAGCAGTACTTC
17 | NA | TRBJ2-1 | TRBV7-9 | NA | CASSLGSGGPAGNEQFF | TGTGCCAGCAGCTTAGGCTCGGGGGGCCCGGCGGGCAATGAGCAGTTCTTC
16 | NA | TRBJ1-4 | TRBV5-1 | NA | CASSPGRTGANEKLFF | TGCGCCAGCAGCCCTGGACGGACCGGGGCCAATGAAAAACTGTTTTTT
18 | NA | TRBJ2-6 | TRBV7-8 | many | CASSLAGRASTGANVLTF | TGTGCCAGCAGCTTAGCTGGCAGGGCAAGTACTGGGGCCAACGTCCTGACTTTC
17 | NA | TRBJ2-7 | TRBV7-3 | many | CASSLYGTGDTSYEQYF | TGTGCCAGCAGCCTTTATGGTACCGGGGACACCTCCTACGAGCAGTACTTC
19 | NA | TRBJ1-5 | TRBV4-1 | NA | CASSPRKPGTSVSNQPQHF | TGCGCCAGCAGCCCACGTAAACCGGGGACGTCGGTTAGCAATCAGCCCCAGCATTTT
13 | TRBD2 | TRBJ2-7 | TRBV20-1 | many | CSALAGPSYEQYF | TGCAGTGCCCTAGCGGGACCCTCCTACGAGCAGTACTTC
17 | TRBD2 | TRBJ2-7 | TRBV7-9 | NA | CASSSPSGTSGAYEQYF | TGTGCCAGCAGCTCTCCCTCCGGGACTAGCGGGGCCTACGAGCAGTACTTC
14 | NA | TRBJ1-4 | TRBV10-3 | few | CAISAGPTNEKLFF | TGTGCCATCAGTGCGGGGCCAACTAATGAAAAACTGTTTTTT
16 | NA | TRBJ2-1 | TRBV4-2 | NA | CASSPELGRGPNEQFF | TGTGCCAGCAGCCCCGAGTTAGGGAGGGGGCCCAATGAGCAGTTCTTC
16 | NA | TRBJ2-1 | TRBV24-1 | many | CATSEAGGSSYNEQFF | TGTGCCACCAGCGAAGCAGGGGGGAGCTCCTACAATGAGCAGTTCTTC
15 | NA | TRBJ2-1 | TRBV5-6 | many | CASSWGLSVGNEQFF | TGTGCCAGCAGCTGGGGCTTGTCGGTTGGTAATGAGCAGTTCTTC
14 | NA | TRBJ1-2 | TRBV5-5 | few | CASSARQVDYGYTF | TGTGCCAGCAGCGCAAGACAGGTCGACTATGGCTACACCTTC
17 | NA | TRBJ1-5 | TRBV6-7 | NA | CASSYFGQVYSNQPQHF | TGTGCCAGCAGTTACTTTGGACAAGTTTATAGCAATCAGCCCCAGCATTTT
14 | TRBD1 | TRBJ1-2 | TRBV5-1 | many | CASSTGTGESGYTF | TGCGCCAGCAGCACAGGGACAGGCGAGAGCGGCTACACCTTC
16 | NA | TRBJ2-5 | TRBV9 | NA | CASHTWLGLVQQTQYF | TGTGCCAGCCACACCTGGCTTGGCCTAGTCCAACAGACCCAGTACTTC
15 | NA | TRBJ2-2 | TRBV29-1 | NA | CSVESGRRNTGELFF | TGCAGCGTTGAATCGGGCAGGAGAAACACCGGGGAGCTGTTTTTT
12 | NA | TRBJ1-2 | TRBV28 | NA | CASSLRRYGYTF | TGTGCCAGCAGTTTACGACGCTATGGCTACACCTTC
14 | NA | TRBJ1-1 | TRBV3-1 | many | CASRLTETATEAFF | TGTGCCAGCAGGTTAACAGAGACGGCCACTGAAGCTTTCTTT
15 | NA | TRBJ2-5 | TRBV10-3 | once | CAIGRSGQAEETQYF | TGTGCCATCGGGCGCAGCGGCCAGGCCGAAGAGACCCAGTACTTC
16 | NA | TRBJ2-7 | TRBV11-3 | many | CASSLDPTGGQDEQYF | TGTGCCAGCAGCTTAGACCCCACAGGTGGGCAGGACGAGCAGTACTTC